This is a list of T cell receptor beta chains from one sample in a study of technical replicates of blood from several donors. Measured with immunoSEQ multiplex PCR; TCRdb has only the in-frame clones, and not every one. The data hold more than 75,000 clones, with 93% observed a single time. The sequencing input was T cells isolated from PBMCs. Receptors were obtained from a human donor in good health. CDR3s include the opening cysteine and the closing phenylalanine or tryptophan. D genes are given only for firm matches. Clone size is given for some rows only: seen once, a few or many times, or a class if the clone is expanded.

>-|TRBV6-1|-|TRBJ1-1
CASSEANAGGAFF
TGTGCCAGCAGTGAAGCGAACGCCGGGGGAGCTTTCTTT
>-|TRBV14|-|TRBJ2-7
CASSLRSYEQYF
TGTGCCAGCAGCCTCCGTAGCTACGAGCAGTACTTC
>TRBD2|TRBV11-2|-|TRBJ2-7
CASSLDSLFSGSSYEQYF
TGTGCCAGCAGCTTAGATAGCCTTTTCAGCGGGAGCTCCTACGAGCAGTACTTC
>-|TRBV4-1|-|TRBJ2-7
CASSQARGLYEQYF
TGCGCCAGCAGCCAAGCTCGGGGACTCTACGAGCAGTACTTC
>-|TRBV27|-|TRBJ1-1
CATATRRGTEAFF
TGTGCCACTGCAACTAGGCGGGGCACTGAAGCTTTCTTT
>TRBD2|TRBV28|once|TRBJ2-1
CASSLIRLAGTGEQFF
TGTGCCAGCAGTTTAATCAGACTAGCGGGTACCGGTGAGCAGTTCTTC
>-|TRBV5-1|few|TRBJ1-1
CASSLATEMNTEAFF
TGCGCCAGCAGCTTGGCTACTGAGATGAACACTGAAGCTTTCTTT
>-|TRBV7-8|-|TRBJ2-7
CASSPPAGPRQPEQYF
TGTGCCAGCAGCCCCCCGGCAGGTCCTCGACAACCCGAGCAGTACTTC
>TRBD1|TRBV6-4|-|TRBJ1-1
CASRATGTGDEAFF
TGTGCCAGCAGGGCAACCGGGACAGGGGATGAAGCTTTCTTT
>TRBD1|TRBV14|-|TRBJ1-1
CASSQGTGGAFF
TGTGCCAGCAGCCAAGGGACAGGGGGAGCTTTCTTT
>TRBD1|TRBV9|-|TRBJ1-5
CASSVGGGFGQPQHF
TGTGCCAGCAGCGTAGGAGGGGGCTTCGGCCAGCCCCAGCATTTT
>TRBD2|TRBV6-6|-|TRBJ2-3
CASSRTSGRADTQYF
TGTGCCAGCAGCCGGACTAGCGGGAGGGCAGATACGCAGTATTTT
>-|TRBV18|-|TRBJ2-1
CASSPIQGEQFF
TGTGCCAGCTCACCCATACAGGGTGAGCAGTTCTTC
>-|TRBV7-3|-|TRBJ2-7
CASSLSPPQTLGNEQYF
TGTGCCAGCAGCTTATCCCCTCCTCAGACATTGGGCAACGAGCAGTACTTC
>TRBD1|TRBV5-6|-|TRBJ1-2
CASSFGQGNYGYTF
TGTGCCAGCAGCTTTGGACAGGGAAACTATGGCTACACCTTC
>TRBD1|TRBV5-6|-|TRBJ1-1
CASSLLSDRGTEAFF
TGTGCCAGCAGTTTGCTTTCGGACAGGGGAACTGAAGCTTTCTTT
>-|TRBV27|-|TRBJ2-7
CASSLQGTYEQYF
TGTGCCAGCAGTTTACAGGGTACCTACGAGCAGTACTTC
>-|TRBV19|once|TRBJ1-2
CASSNTGTPGANYGYTF
TGTGCCAGTAGTAACACAGGGACCCCGGGCGCTAACTATGGCTACACCTTC
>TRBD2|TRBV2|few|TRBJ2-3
CASTLGGRAADTQYF
TGTGCCAGCACATTGGGTGGGAGGGCCGCAGATACGCAGTATTTT
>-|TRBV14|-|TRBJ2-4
CASSQGGRNIQYF
TGTGCCAGCAGCCAAGGAGGCCGCAACATTCAGTACTTC
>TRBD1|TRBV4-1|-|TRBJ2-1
CASSQDLGQGYNEQFF
TGCGCCAGCAGCCAAGATTTAGGACAGGGGTACAATGAGCAGTTCTTC
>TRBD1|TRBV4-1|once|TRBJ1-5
CASSPQGVPNQPQHF
TGCGCCAGCAGCCCACAGGGGGTTCCCAATCAGCCCCAGCATTTT
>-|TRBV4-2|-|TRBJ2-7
CASSQARGAKVHEQYF
TGTGCCAGCAGCCAGGCAAGGGGCGCCAAGGTCCACGAGCAGTACTTC
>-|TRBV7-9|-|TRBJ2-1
CASSFQRGANYNEQFF
TGTGCCAGCAGCTTTCAACGGGGGGCGAATTACAATGAGCAGTTCTTC
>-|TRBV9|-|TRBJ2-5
CASSVGVGAGSQETQYF
TGTGCCAGCAGCGTAGGAGTCGGGGCGGGGAGTCAAGAGACCCAGTACTTC
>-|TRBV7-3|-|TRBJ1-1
CASRFQGSEAFF
TGTGCCAGCAGGTTCCAGGGGTCTGAAGCTTTCTTT
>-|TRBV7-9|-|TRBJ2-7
CASRHTGTGHYEQYF
TGTGCCAGCAGACATACAGGGACGGGTCATTACGAGCAGTACTTC
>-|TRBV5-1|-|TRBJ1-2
CASSIRDPGSYGYTF
TGCGCCAGCAGCATACGGGACCCCGGGAGCTATGGCTACACCTTC
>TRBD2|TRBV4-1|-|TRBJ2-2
CASSSRLAGGRTGELFF
TGCGCCAGCAGCTCCAGACTAGCGGGGGGGCGGACCGGGGAGCTGTTTTTT
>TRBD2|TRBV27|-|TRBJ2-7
CASSLSLAGVYIGSYEQYF
TGTGCCAGCAGTTTATCCCTAGCGGGAGTGTACATCGGCTCCTACGAGCAGTACTTC
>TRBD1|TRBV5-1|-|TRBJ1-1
CASSSGTGVSTEAFF
TGCGCCAGCAGCTCGGGGACAGGGGTATCGACTGAAGCTTTCTTT
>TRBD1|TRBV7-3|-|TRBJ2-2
CASSYITGGGTGELFF
TGTGCCAGCAGCTATATAACAGGGGGCGGCACCGGGGAGCTGTTTTTT
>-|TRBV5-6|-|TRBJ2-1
CASSVWTTEQFF
TGTGCCAGCAGCGTCTGGACAACGGAGCAGTTCTTC
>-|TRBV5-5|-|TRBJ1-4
CASSLKAGWGFNEKLFF
TGTGCCAGCAGCTTGAAGGCGGGATGGGGATTTAATGAAAAACTGTTTTTT
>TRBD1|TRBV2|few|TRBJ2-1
CASSGQGRNEQFF
TGTGCCAGCAGTGGACAGGGTAGAAATGAGCAGTTCTTC
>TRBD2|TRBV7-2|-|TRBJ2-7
CASSQWAGGAYEQYF
TGTGCCAGCAGCCAGTGGGCGGGAGGCGCCTACGAGCAGTACTTC
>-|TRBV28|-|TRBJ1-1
CASSLIRGSGAFF
TGTGCCAGCAGTTTAATCAGGGGTTCGGGGGCTTTCTTT
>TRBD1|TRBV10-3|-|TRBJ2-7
CAISESSGRGQGFHEQYF
TGTGCCATCAGTGAGTCTTCCGGGCGGGGACAGGGATTTCACGAGCAGTACTTC
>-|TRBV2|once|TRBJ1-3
CASSRGGNTIYF
TGTGCCAGCAGCAGGGGTGGAAACACCATATATTTT
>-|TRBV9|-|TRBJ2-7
CASSVSSGHEQYF
TGTGCCAGCAGCGTAAGTTCGGGTCACGAGCAGTACTTC
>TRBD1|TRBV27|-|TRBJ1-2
CASSYRTGVPYGYTF
TGTGCCAGCAGTTATAGGACAGGGGTCCCCTATGGCTACACCTTC
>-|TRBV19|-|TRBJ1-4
CASINRGRAFNEKLFF
TGTGCCAGTATCAACCGAGGGAGGGCCTTTAATGAAAAACTGTTTTTT
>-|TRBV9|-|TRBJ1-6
CASSSTGLGSPLHF
TGTGCCAGCAGCTCGACAGGTTTGGGCTCACCCCTCCACTTT
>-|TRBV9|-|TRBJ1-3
CASSGNTAGNTIYF
TGTGCCAGCAGCGGAAACACCGCTGGAAACACCATATATTTT
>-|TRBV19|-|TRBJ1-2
CAIPTGDHYGYTF
TGTGCCATACCGACAGGAGACCACTATGGCTACACCTTC
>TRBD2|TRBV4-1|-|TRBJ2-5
CASSPRSGLEYQETQYF
TGCGCCAGCAGCCCACGATCAGGACTAGAGTACCAAGAGACCCAGTACTTC
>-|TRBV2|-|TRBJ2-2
CASSLHTGELFF
TGTGCCAGCAGTCTTCACACCGGGGAGCTGTTTTTT
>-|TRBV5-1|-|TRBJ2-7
CASSLAGGLSYEQYF
TGCGCCAGCAGCTTGGCCGGTGGACTTAGCTACGAGCAGTACTTC
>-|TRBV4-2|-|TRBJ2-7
CASSQAQGRDYEQYF
TGTGCCAGCAGCCAAGCACAGGGAAGGGACTACGAGCAGTACTTC
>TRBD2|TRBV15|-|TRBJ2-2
CATGLAGANTGELFF
TGTGCCACCGGGCTAGCGGGAGCGAACACCGGGGAGCTGTTTTTT
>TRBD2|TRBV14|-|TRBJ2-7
CASSQDSLAGSEQYF
TGTGCCAGCAGCCAAGATTCCCTAGCGGGGAGCGAGCAGTACTTC
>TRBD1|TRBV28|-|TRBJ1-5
CASSLPTGGAGSQHF
TGTGCCAGCAGTTTACCTACAGGGGGCGCGGGGTCCCAGCATTTT
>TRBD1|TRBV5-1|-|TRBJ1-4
CASSSGQALTNEKLFF
TGCGCCAGCAGCTCGGGACAGGCCCTGACTAATGAAAAACTGTTTTTT
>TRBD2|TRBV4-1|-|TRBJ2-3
CASSQDGSGASTDTQYF
TGCGCCAGCAGCCAAGACGGTAGCGGGGCCAGCACAGATACGCAGTATTTT
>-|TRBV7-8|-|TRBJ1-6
CASSLGGTYNSPLHF
TGTGCCAGCAGCCTCGGCGGCACTTATAATTCACCCCTCCACTTT
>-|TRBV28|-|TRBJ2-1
CASSLGAGARVDYNEQFF
TGTGCCAGCAGTTTGGGCGCAGGGGCCCGGGTAGACTACAATGAGCAGTTCTTC
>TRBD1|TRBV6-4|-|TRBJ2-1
CASSDLPGDRGNEQFF
TGTGCCAGCAGTGACCTCCCCGGGGACAGGGGCAATGAGCAGTTCTTC
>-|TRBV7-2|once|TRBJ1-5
CASSLGHLKPQHF
TGTGCCAGCAGCTTAGGACACCTTAAGCCCCAGCATTTT
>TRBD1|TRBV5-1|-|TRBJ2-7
CASSLSQAKGARYEQYF
TGCGCCAGCAGCTTGTCCCAGGCCAAGGGGGCCAGATACGAGCAGTACTTC
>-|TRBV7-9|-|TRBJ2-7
CASSLRVQGIIEQYF
TGTGCCAGCAGCCTACGGGTTCAGGGAATCATCGAGCAGTACTTC